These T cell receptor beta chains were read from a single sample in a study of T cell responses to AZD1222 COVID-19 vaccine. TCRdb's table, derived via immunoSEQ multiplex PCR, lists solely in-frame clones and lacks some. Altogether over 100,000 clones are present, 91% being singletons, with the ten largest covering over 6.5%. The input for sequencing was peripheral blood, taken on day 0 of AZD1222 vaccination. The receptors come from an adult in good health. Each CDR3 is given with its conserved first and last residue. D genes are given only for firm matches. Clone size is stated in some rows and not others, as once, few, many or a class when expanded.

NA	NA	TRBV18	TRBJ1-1	TGTGCCAGCTCATCGACACCGGGGAACACTGAAGCTTTCTTT	CASSSTPGNTEAFF
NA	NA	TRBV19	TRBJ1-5	TGTGCCAGTAGTATTTGGGGACCCGGGCAGCCCCAGCATTTT	CASSIWGPGQPQHF
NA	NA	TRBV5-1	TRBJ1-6	TGCGCCAGCAGCGACGGGGAAAGAGGGAATTCACCCCTCCACTTT	CASSDGERGNSPLHF
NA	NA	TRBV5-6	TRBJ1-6	TGTGCCAGCAGCCGGAGGGATGGGGGCGGGAATTCACCCCTCCACTTT	CASSRRDGGGNSPLHF
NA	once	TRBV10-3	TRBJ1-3	TGTGCCATCAGCGCCCCTCGGGGAAACACCATATATTTT	CAISAPRGNTIYF
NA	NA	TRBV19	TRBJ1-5	TGTGCCAGTACCCCGATGGCAGGGCCATGGGGAGGCAATCAGCCCCAGCATTTT	CASTPMAGPWGGNQPQHF
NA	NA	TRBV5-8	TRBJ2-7	TGTGCCAGCAGCTCCCCTCCACAGGGCTCCTACGAGCAGTACTTC	CASSSPPQGSYEQYF
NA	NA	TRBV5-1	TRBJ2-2	TGCGCCAGCAGCCAATATCCTGGAGGACACTCAAACACCGGGGAGCTGTTTTTT	CASSQYPGGHSNTGELFF
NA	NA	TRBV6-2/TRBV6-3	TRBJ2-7	TGTGCCAGCAGTACCCGGCAGGGACGAGAAGAGCAGTACTTC	CASSTRQGREEQYF
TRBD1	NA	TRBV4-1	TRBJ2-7	TGCGCCAGCAGCCATCGTCTGACAGGGAGCTTCTCCTACGAGCAGTACTTC	CASSHRLTGSFSYEQYF
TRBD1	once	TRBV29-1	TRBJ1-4	TGCAGCCTCAGGGACAGGGTGCGTCTGAGGTCTAATGAAAAACTGTTTTTT	CSLRDRVRLRSNEKLFF
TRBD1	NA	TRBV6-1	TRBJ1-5	TGTGCCAGCAGTGAAGGGACAGGGTTTCTGCGATCACATTTT	CASSEGTGFLRSHF
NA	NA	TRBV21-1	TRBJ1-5	TGTGCCAGCAGCAAAGTCTCCGGGACCAATAGCAATCAGCCCCAGCATTTT	CASSKVSGTNSNQPQHF
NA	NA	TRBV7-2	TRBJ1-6	TGTGCCAGCAGCAAACTCCATAATTCACCCCTCCACTTT	CASSKLHNSPLHF
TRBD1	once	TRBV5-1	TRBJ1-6	TGCGCCAGCAGCTGGAGAGGACAGGGGAATTCACCCCTCCACTTT	CASSWRGQGNSPLHF
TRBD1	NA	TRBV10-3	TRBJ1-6	TGTGCCATCAGTGAGTCCTTAGGGACAGGGATTCCACCCCTCCACTTT	CAISESLGTGIPPLHF
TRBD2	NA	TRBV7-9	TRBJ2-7	TGTGCCAGCAGCTTAGCGAGGGGCAGACTAGCAGGGTTCAGTTACGAGCAGTACTTC	CASSLARGRLAGFSYEQYF
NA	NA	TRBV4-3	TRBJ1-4	TGCGCCAGCACCGGGGGTTGGGCAACTAATGAAAAACTGTTTTTT	CASTGGWATNEKLFF
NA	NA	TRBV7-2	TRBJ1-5	TGTGCCAGCAGCCCGGGTCGAAGAAATCAGCCCCAGCATTTT	CASSPGRRNQPQHF
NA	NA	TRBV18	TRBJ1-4	TGTGCCAGCTCACCATCGGGACCGGAGGTGGAAAAACTGTTTTTT	CASSPSGPEVEKLFF
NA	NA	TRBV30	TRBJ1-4	TGTGCCTGGAGTTTGCCCCCTGCGATAGAAAAACTGTTTTTT	CAWSLPPAIEKLFF
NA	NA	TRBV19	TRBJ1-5	TGTGCCAGTAGCAATGGGGGGTCGGGCGATCAGCCCCAGCATTTT	CASSNGGSGDQPQHF
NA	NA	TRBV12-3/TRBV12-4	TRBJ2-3	TGTGCCAGCAGCTTGGCAGATACGCAGTATTTT	CASSLADTQYF
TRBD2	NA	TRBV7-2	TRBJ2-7	TGTGCCAGCAGCTCACGGGGGAGGGCCCACGAGCAGTACTTC	CASSSRGRAHEQYF
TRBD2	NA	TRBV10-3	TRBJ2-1	TGTGCCATCAGTGAGTCGAGAGCTAGCGGAGACTACAATGAGCAGTTCTTC	CAISESRASGDYNEQFF
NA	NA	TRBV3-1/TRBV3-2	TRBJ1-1	TGTGCCAGCAGCCTCCGAACGGTAGTGGGGGGCGCTGAAGCTTTCTTT	CASSLRTVVGGAEAFF
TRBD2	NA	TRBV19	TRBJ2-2	TGTGCCAGTAGGGGGAGCGGGAGAGGGGAGCTGTTTTTT	CASRGSGRGELFF
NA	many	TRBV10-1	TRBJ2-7	TGCGCCAGCAGTGAAGGCAGCCTTGTCCCCTACGAGCAGTACTTC	CASSEGSLVPYEQYF
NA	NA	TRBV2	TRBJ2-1	TGTGCCAGCAGCGCCTACCAGGGAAAGCAGTTCTTC	CASSAYQGKQFF
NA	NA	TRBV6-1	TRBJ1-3	TGTGCCAGCAGTGAACCCCTCAGGGGCGGTGGAAACACCATATATTTT	CASSEPLRGGGNTIYF
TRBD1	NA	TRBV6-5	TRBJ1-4	TGTGCCAGCAGACCCATAGGACAGGGTCGAGAAAAACTGTTTTTT	CASRPIGQGREKLFF
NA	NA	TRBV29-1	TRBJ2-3	TGCAGCGCCGATCACCCCCGCACAGATACGCAGTATTTT	CSADHPRTDTQYF
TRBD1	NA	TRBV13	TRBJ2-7	TGTGCCAGCAGCATCTTCTTGGACAGGGGGCCCTACGAGCAGTACTTC	CASSIFLDRGPYEQYF